This T cell receptor beta chain was recovered during a study of blood T cell repertoires in COVID-19. Overall study: The samples span acute and convalescent COVID-19 from the United States, Italy and Spain. T cells, B-cell-depleted T cells, or PBMCs supplied cDNA or gDNA.

To note about this clone: Compared with germline, one end of the junction differs, possibly owing to a read error.

Per the original methods: Scientists estimated how many nucleated cells there were by amplifying reference gene primers. Data came from immunoSEQ multiplex PCR; TCRdb stores just in-frame clones and leaves some out. Clonal size and the V and J genes are those of that table, whereas D and trimming came from the DNA. Among more than 400,000 clones, 75% to 90% were seen once, and the ten largest hold approximately 3%. The receptor comes from a human donor in a cohort sampled during active COVID-19. The sequencing input was peripheral blood.

DNA of the CDR3: TGTGCTAGCAGCTTAGGGACTAGCGATTACAATGAGCAGTTCTTC. It yields the protein CASSLGTSDYNEQFF. The V and J genes are TRBV7-7 and TRBJ2-1, with 10 bases that match TRBD2. Germline lookup yields CDR1 SSHAT and CDR2 FNYEAQ (reference sequence). The CDR3 is 15 residues long.